The 23 T cell receptor beta chains reported below all come from one sample, sequenced in a study of PD-1 blockade in classical Hodgkin lymphoma. Sequencing was performed with immunoSEQ multiplex PCR; in TCRdb, only in-frame clones are kept and a portion is missing. Altogether 20,000 to 25,000 clones are present, 77% being singletons, with the ten largest covering roughly two fifths. In every patient, relapse followed autologous stem cell transplantation, while exposure to brentuximab vedotin differed. Sequenced material: peripheral blood mononuclear cells (PBMCs), taken before the second cycle of nivolumab. All receptors come from a human donor with classical Hodgkin lymphoma.

The chain's CDR3 is CASSLDGWGVEKLFF. CDR3 DNA sequence: TGTGCCAGCAGCTTAGACGGGTGGGGCGTAGAAAAACTGTTTTTT. V usage is TRBV7-9 and J usage is TRBJ1-4, with D tentatively TRBD1 (5 bases). Germline V gene data show CDR1 as SEHNR and CDR2 as FQNEAQ (reference sequence). The ends were cut back, 1 base at V and 8 bases at J, with 14 bases in the middle. The CDR3 runs 15 residues.

The gene calls are TRBV5-1 and TRBJ2-1; a weak D match, TRBD2 (5 bases). The CDR3 length is 16 residues. The V and J ends lost 1 base and 2 bases respectively, with 13 bases between them. Germline CDR1 is SGHRS and CDR2 is YFSETQ. DNA for the CDR3: TGCGCCAGCAGCTTGTGGGTACAGACTACCTACAATGAGCAGTTCTTC. Protein sequence: CASSLWVQTTYNEQFF.

Only one count was recorded for this clone. The gene calls are TRBV7-8 and TRBJ1-5, with D perhaps matching TRBD1 (5 bases). The CDR3 has 14 residues. Per germline, CDR1 SGHVS and CDR2 FQNEAQ. With 1 base removed from V and 4 bases from J, the gap between germline ends came to 8 bases. DNA of the CDR3: TGTGCCAGCAGCTTAGACAGGTGGAATCAGCCCCAGCATTTT. Encoded protein: CASSLDRWNQPQHF.

This sequence joins TRBV15 and TRBJ2-5, with D perhaps matching TRBD2 (6 bases). This CDR3 region has 14 residues. Germline lookup yields CDR1 LNHNV and CDR2 YYDKDF (reference sequence). V lost 0 bases and J 4 bases, leaving 9 bases between the germline ends. The CDR3 DNA follows: TGTGCCACCAGCAGAGATGGGCGGGGAGAGACCCAGTACTTC. It translates to CATSRDGRGETQYF.

CDR3 sequence reads: CSVEEGAHEQYF. The CDR3 DNA sequence: TGCAGCGTTGAAGAGGGGGCCCACGAGCAGTACTTC. The genes are TRBV29-1 and TRBJ2-7, with a weak D call TRBD1 (6 bases). The CDR3 spans 12 residues. CDR1 SQVTM and CDR2 ANQGSEA come from the germline V gene. V lost 0 bases and J 5 bases, leaving 8 bases between the germline ends.

The CDR3 bases are TGTGCCAGCAGCTTAGCGCCCACCTATGGCTACACCTTC. Amino acids: CASSLAPTYGYTF. The rearrangement uses TRBV5-5 and TRBJ1-2; unclear D gene. The V gene lost 2 bases and the J gene lost 4 bases, with 9 bases spanning the gap. CDR3 length: 13 amino acids. The V gene's germline CDR1 is SGHKS and CDR2 YYEKEE (reference sequence).

The V and J genes are TRBV4-1 and TRBJ1-5; D might be TRBD1 (5 bases). V shed 3 bases and J shed 3 bases, with 18 bases lying between them. Germline CDR1 reads MGHRA; CDR2 reads YSYEKL. The CDR3 length is 17 residues. The CDR3 region has the DNA TGCGCCAGCAGCCATTCAGAAGGGGTGGTTAACAATCAGCCCCAGCATTTT. Protein sequence: CASSHSEGVVNNQPQHF.

This chain uses TRBV23-1 with TRBJ1-5, with a tentative D call TRBD1 (6 bases). TRBV23-1 carries the ORF label, with uncertain function. V was shortened by 0 bases and J by 7 bases, with 16 bases between the two germline ends. This CDR3 contains 16 residues. The CDR3 region has the DNA TGCGCCAGCAGTCAATCGGGGGGGGGCGCGGGGCAGCCCCAGCATTTT. It yields the protein CASSQSGGGAGQPQHF.

The V call is TRBV9, the J call TRBJ2-3; 7 bases are shared with TRBD2. The V gene's germline CDR1 is SGDLS and CDR2 YYNGEE. The CDR3 sequence is 16 residues long. V was pared by 4 bases and J by 1 base, with 9 bases of the junction left unmatched. CDR3 loop: CASSSAGRARTDTQYF. As DNA, the CDR3 is TGTGCCAGCAGCTCAGCGGGAAGGGCACGCACAGATACGCAGTATTTT.

V is TRBV6-5 and J is TRBJ1-2; 9 bases fit TRBD1. The CDR3 runs to 14 residues. Germline V gene sequence: CDR1 MNHEY, CDR2 SVGAGI. J gave up 7 bases and V 6 bases, and 9 bases lay outside the gene matches. In DNA form, the CDR3 reads TGTGCCAGCAGGAAGACCGGGACAGGGATTGGCTACACCTTC. It specifies CASRKTGTGIGYTF.

CDR3 bases: TGTGCCAGCAGTGAATATCGAGCCTCTGGGGCCAACGTCCTGACTTTC. Protein product: CASSEYRASGANVLTF. This chain joins TRBV25-1 and TRBJ2-6; no definite D call. The CDR3 runs 16 residues. Trimming took off 0 bases at V and 0 bases at J, with 6 bases between the two ends. CDR1 is MGHDK, CDR2 SYGVNS, per germline.

CDR3 nucleotides: TGTGCCAGCTCACCCCTAGCGGGGAGTCCCCCCTACGAGCAGTACTTC. It specifies CASSPLAGSPPYEQYF. V usage is TRBV18 and J usage is TRBJ2-7, with 9 bases fitting TRBD2. The CDR3 loop spans 16 amino acids. Germline CDR1 reads KGHSH; CDR2 reads LQKENI. The trim removed 3 bases at V and 2 bases at J, leaving 8 bases unmatched.

The chain's CDR3 is CASSLLQGGEQFF. The CDR3 nucleotides read TGTGCCAGCAGCCTCCTACAGGGTGGTGAGCAGTTCTTC. V usage is TRBV6-1 and J usage is TRBJ2-1, with D possibly TRBD1 on 6 matching bases. The CDR3 spans 13 residues. Germline CDR1 reads MNHNS; CDR2 reads SASEGT. V gave up 6 bases and J gave up 9 bases, with 15 bases separating them.

V usage is TRBV2 and J usage is TRBJ1-5; a weak D match, TRBD1 (5 bases). This CDR3 contains 13 residues. The ends were cut back, 7 bases at V and 4 bases at J, with 11 bases in the middle. Germline CDR1 reads SNHLY; CDR2 reads FYNNEI. CDR3 bases: TGTGCCAGCAAGGAGACAGCTAATCAGCCCCAGCATTTT. Protein sequence: CASKETANQPQHF.

This chain links TRBV6-6 with TRBJ2-3; TRBD2 matches at 10 bases. The J segment lost 6 bases and the V segment lost 8 bases, leaving 8 bases of the junction unmatched. The CDR3 has 14 residues. CDR1 MNHNY and CDR2 SVGAGI come from the germline V gene (reference sequence). The CDR3 region has the DNA TGTGCCAGCGTCGGGCTAGCGGGGGATGATACGCAGTATTTT. Its protein product is CASVGLAGDDTQYF.

This chain links TRBV6-1 with TRBJ1-2; the D gene is possibly TRBD1 (6 bases). V gave up 4 bases and J gave up 2 bases, with 26 bases separating them. Germline values: CDR1 MNHNS, CDR2 SASEGT. The CDR3 length is 19 residues. In nucleotides, the CDR3 is TGTGCCAGCAGTGTTCCAGGGGATAGTTCCCAACCGCGAAACTATGGCTACACCTTC. Translated: CASSVPGDSSQPRNYGYTF.

The chain recombines TRBV27 with TRBJ2-7; D is possibly TRBD1 (5 bases). V was shortened by 5 bases and J by 2 bases, with 10 bases between the two germline ends. Germline CDR1 is MNHEY and CDR2 is SMNVEV (reference sequence). The CDR3 is made up of 13 amino acids. The CDR3 coding sequence is TGTGCCAGCAGTCTGACAGATACCTACGAGCAGTACTTC. Amino acids: CASSLTDTYEQYF.

This clone appeared a few times. Other nucleotide sequences in the sample specify the same CDR3. This chain connects TRBV5-5 to TRBJ1-1, with a tentative D call TRBD1 (5 bases). Germline V CDR1 and CDR2: SGHKS, YYEKEE (reference sequence). The V and J ends lost 1 base and 0 bases respectively, with 7 bases between them. The CDR3 sequence is 14 residues long. The DNA for the CDR3 is TGTGCCAGCAGCTTGCAGGACATGAACACTGAAGCTTTCTTT. It encodes CASSLQDMNTEAFF.

This clone was counted only a few times. V usage is TRBV19 and J usage is TRBJ2-6; D is unclear. Per germline, CDR1 LNHDA and CDR2 SQIVND (reference sequence). Trimming shortened V by 7 bases and J by 2 bases, and 9 bases separated the two germline ends. This CDR3 has 14 residues. In nucleotides, the CDR3 is TGTGCCAGTAAGGGAAAGACTGGGGCCAACGTCCTGACTTTC. Protein sequence: CASKGKTGANVLTF.

The chain combines TRBV2 with TRBJ1-2; tentative D call: TRBD1 (6 bases). CDR3 length: 14 amino acids. Germline V gene lookup returns CDR1 SNHLY and CDR2 FYNNEI. Trimming pared 8 bases from V and 4 bases from J, leaving 17 bases between. The CDR3 region has the DNA TGTGCCAGCGGCACTGAGAGGGGGGCCTATGGCTACACCTTC. This codes for CASGTERGAYGYTF.

J is TRBJ1-1 and V is TRBV19; D perhaps matches TRBD1 (5 bases). Trimming shortened V by 5 bases and J by 3 bases, and 16 bases separated the two germline ends. Germline-derived CDR1 and CDR2 are LNHDA and SQIVND (reference sequence). The CDR3 has 15 amino acids. The CDR3 protein is CASSGIGAVYTEAFF. The CDR3 region has the DNA TGTGCCAGTAGTGGGATTGGGGCGGTATACACTGAAGCTTTCTTT.

The rearrangement links TRBV5-5 to TRBJ2-6, with a weak D call TRBD2 (5 bases). With 2 bases removed from V and 4 bases from J, the gap between germline ends came to 16 bases. There are 17 residues in the CDR3. Germline V gives CDR1 SGHKS, CDR2 YYEKEE (reference sequence). The CDR3 protein is CASSFVQDFTGANVLTF. The CDR3 DNA sequence: TGTGCCAGCAGCTTTGTTCAGGACTTTACCGGGGCCAACGTCCTGACTTTC.

This chain links TRBV27 with TRBJ2-5; D possibly matches TRBD1 or TRBD2 (6 bases each). V shed 6 bases and J shed 5 bases, with 13 bases lying between them. The CDR3 spans 13 residues. From germline, CDR1 is MNHEY and CDR2 SMNVEV (reference sequence). The CDR3 DNA is TGTGCCAGCAGGGATCAGGGGAGGGAGACCCAGTACTTC. The encoded protein is CASRDQGRETQYF.